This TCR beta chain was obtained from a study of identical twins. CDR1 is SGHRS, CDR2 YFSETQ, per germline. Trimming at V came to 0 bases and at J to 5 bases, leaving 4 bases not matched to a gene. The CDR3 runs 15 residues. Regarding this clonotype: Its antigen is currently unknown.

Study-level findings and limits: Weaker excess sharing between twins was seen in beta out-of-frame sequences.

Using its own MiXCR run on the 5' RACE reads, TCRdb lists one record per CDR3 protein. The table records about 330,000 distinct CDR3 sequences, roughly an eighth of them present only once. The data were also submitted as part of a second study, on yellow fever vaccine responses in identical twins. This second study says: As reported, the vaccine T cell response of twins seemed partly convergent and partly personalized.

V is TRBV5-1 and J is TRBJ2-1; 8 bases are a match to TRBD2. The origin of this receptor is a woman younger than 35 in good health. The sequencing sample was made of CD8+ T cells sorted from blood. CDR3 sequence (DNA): TGCGCCAGCAGCTTGGGTAGCGGGACTAACAATGAGCAGTTCTTC. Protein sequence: CASSLGSGTNNEQFF.